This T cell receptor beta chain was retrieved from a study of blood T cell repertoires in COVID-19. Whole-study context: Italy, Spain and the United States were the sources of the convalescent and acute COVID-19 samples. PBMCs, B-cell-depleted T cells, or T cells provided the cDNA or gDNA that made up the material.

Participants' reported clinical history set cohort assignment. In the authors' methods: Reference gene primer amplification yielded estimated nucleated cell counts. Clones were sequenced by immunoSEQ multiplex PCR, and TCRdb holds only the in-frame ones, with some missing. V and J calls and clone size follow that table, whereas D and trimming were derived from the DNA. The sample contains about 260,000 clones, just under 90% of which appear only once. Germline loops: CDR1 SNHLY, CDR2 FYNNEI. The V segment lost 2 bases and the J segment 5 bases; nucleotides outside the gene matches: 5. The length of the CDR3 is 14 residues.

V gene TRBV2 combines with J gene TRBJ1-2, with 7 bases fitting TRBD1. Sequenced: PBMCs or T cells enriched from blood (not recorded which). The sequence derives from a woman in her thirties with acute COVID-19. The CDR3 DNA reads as TGTGCCAGCAGTGAATGGTCAGGGGGTTATGGCTACACCTTC. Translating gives CASSEWSGGYGYTF. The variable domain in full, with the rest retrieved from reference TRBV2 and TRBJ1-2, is EPEVTQTPSHQVTQMGQEVILRCVPISNHLYFYWYRQILGQKVEFLVSFYNNEISEKSEIFDDQFSVERPDGSNFTLKIRSTKLEDSAMYFCASSEWSGGYGYTFGSGTRLTVV.